Below, 14 T cell receptor beta chains from the same sample are listed, as sequenced in a study of cytomegalovirus exposure and HLA in healthy donors. A multiplex PCR was run with 60 Vbeta primers and 13 Jbeta primers. Assay used: immunoSEQ multiplex PCR; TCRdb lists only in-frame clones, some missing. This table has some 100,000 clones, roughly three quarters appearing once. The source material was PBMCs. The receptors derive from a male donor in good health and CMV-seropositive.

V is TRBV5-1 and J is TRBJ2-2; TRBD2 might be the D (7 bases). Trimming cost V 4 bases and J 0 bases, with 13 bases left between them. Germline assignment: CDR1 SGHRS and CDR2 YFSETQ. This CDR3 is 16 amino acids long. The CDR3 loop is CASSPWGGPNTGELFF. The CDR3 nucleotides are TGCGCCAGCAGCCCCTGGGGGGGGCCGAACACCGGGGAGCTGTTTTTT.

This clone occurred a few times. The J gene is TRBJ2-7, the V gene TRBV27; TRBD2 is a possible D gene (6 bases). CDR3 size: 14 residues. V was trimmed by 2 bases and J by 3 bases, leaving 11 bases between them. Germline CDR1 and CDR2: MNHEY and SMNVEV (reference sequence). The CDR3 protein is CASSLGGVGYEQYF. DNA for the CDR3: TGTGCCAGCAGTTTAGGAGGGGTAGGCTACGAGCAGTACTTC.

The rearrangement uses TRBV2 and TRBJ1-2, with 8 nucleotides matching TRBD1. Germline assignment: CDR1 SNHLY and CDR2 FYNNEI. The CDR3 is 15 residues long. With V trimmed by 5 bases and J by 5 bases, 10 bases remained unmatched. The CDR3 reads CASSPKTGDGYGYTF. CDR3 in DNA: TGTGCCAGCAGTCCAAAGACAGGGGATGGTTATGGCTACACCTTC.

The rearrangement joins TRBV6-4 to TRBJ2-5, with 8 nucleotides matching TRBD2. V lost 5 bases and J lost 0; bases outside the gene matches: 5. Germline loops: CDR1 MRHNA, CDR2 SNTAGT. This CDR3 is built from 15 residues. The CDR3 reads CASSKRGGNQETQYF. In DNA form, the CDR3 reads TGTGCCAGCAGTAAACGGGGGGGGAACCAAGAGACCCAGTACTTC.

The rearrangement uses TRBV6-1 and TRBJ2-1; 11 bases fit TRBD2. CDR1 MNHNS and CDR2 SASEGT come from the germline V gene. J was trimmed by 6 bases and V by 5 bases; bases with no gene match: 6. The CDR3 covers 15 residues. DNA of the CDR3: TGTGCCAGCAGTTTCACTAGCGGGGGCCTCAATGAGCAGTTCTTC. It specifies CASSFTSGGLNEQFF.

The rearrangement joins TRBV30 to TRBJ1-1, with D perhaps matching TRBD1 (5 bases). The V gene lost 2 bases and the J gene lost 5 bases, with 21 bases spanning the gap. Germline V CDR1 and CDR2: GTSNPN, SVGIG (reference sequence). The CDR3 contains 16 residues. The CDR3 loop reads CAWSRLGVGGTTEAFF. CDR3 DNA sequence: TGTGCCTGGAGTCGCCTGGGGGTGGGGGGTACGACTGAAGCTTTCTTT.

This chain joins TRBV12-5 and TRBJ2-7, with 8 bases fitting TRBD1. After removal of 6 bases from V and 6 bases from J, the junction contained 7 bases not matched to a gene. Germline V gene sequence: CDR1 LGHNT, CDR2 FRNRAP. This CDR3 contains 13 residues. The CDR3 loop is CASGYGQGREQYF. In DNA, the CDR3 is TGTGCTAGTGGGTACGGACAGGGCCGCGAGCAGTACTTC.

This clone was recorded only once. The chain uses TRBV6-1 and TRBJ2-7, with 8 bases fitting TRBD1. CDR1 MNHNS and CDR2 SASEGT come from the germline V gene. There are 15 residues in the CDR3. The junction had 10 bases not matched to a gene; V was cut back by 6 bases and J by 3 bases. The CDR3 region has the DNA TGTGCCAGCAGAGAGGGACCGGGACAGGTCTACGAGCAGTACTTC. It specifies CASREGPGQVYEQYF.

The rearrangement links TRBV5-1 to TRBJ2-3; TRBD2 agrees at 8 bases. This CDR3 comprises 14 residues. Trimming cost V 6 bases and J 1 base; bases outside gene matches: 4. Germline V gives CDR1 SGHRS, CDR2 YFSETQ. The CDR3 nucleotides read TGCGCCAGCAACTTACTAGCGGGCACAGATACGCAGTATTTT. Translating it yields CASNLLAGTDTQYF.

J is TRBJ1-1 and V is TRBV7-6; D may be TRBD1 (5 bases). Germline values: CDR1 SGHVS, CDR2 FNYEAQ. The length of the CDR3 is 12 residues. Trimming took off 1 base at V and 7 bases at J, with 7 bases between the two ends. The CDR3 sequence is CASSLVGDEAFF. CDR3 DNA: TGTGCCAGCAGCTTAGTAGGGGATGAAGCTTTCTTT. The complete variable domain, with remaining parts taken from reference TRBV7-6 and TRBJ1-1, reads GAGVSQSPRYKVTKRGQDVALRCDPISGHVSLYWYRQALGQGPEFLTYFNYEAQQDKSGLPNDRFSAERPEGSISTLTIQRTEQRDSAMYRCASSLVGDEAFFGQGTRLTVV.

CDR3 amino acids: CASSLAVAYNEQFF. CDR3 DNA sequence: TGCGCCAGCAGCTTGGCGGTAGCTTACAATGAGCAGTTCTTC. V and J are TRBV5-1 and TRBJ2-1; D not resolved. Germline lookup yields CDR1 SGHRS and CDR2 YFSETQ. V was trimmed by 0 bases and J by 4 bases, leaving 8 bases between them. The CDR3 extends over 14 amino acids.

V and J are TRBV7-8 and TRBJ2-7; TRBD1 aligns across 8 bases. Germline V CDR1 and CDR2: SGHVS, FQNEAQ. V lost 7 bases and J lost 3; bases outside the gene matches: 8. CDR3 size: 14 residues. The CDR3 reads CASTWGTGGYEQYF. The DNA for the CDR3 is TGTGCCAGCACTTGGGGCACAGGGGGCTACGAGCAGTACTTC.

The chain links TRBV30 to TRBJ2-7; 7 nucleotides match TRBD1. This CDR3 has 11 amino acids. Germline assignment: CDR1 GTSNPN and CDR2 SVGIG (reference sequence). After removal of 5 bases from V and 5 bases from J, the junction contained 3 bases not matched to a gene. The CDR3: CAWRDSHEQYF. Written as DNA, the CDR3 is TGTGCCTGGCGGGACAGCCACGAGCAGTACTTC.

The J gene is TRBJ1-2, the V gene TRBV9; no reliable D call. Germline V CDR1 and CDR2: SGDLS, YYNGEE. This CDR3 spans 14 amino acids. The V gene lost 3 bases and the J gene lost 3 bases, with 12 bases spanning the gap. The CDR3 DNA sequence: TGTGCCAGCAGCGGATCCGGGAGATACTATGGCTACACCTTC. The encoded protein is CASSGSGRYYGYTF.